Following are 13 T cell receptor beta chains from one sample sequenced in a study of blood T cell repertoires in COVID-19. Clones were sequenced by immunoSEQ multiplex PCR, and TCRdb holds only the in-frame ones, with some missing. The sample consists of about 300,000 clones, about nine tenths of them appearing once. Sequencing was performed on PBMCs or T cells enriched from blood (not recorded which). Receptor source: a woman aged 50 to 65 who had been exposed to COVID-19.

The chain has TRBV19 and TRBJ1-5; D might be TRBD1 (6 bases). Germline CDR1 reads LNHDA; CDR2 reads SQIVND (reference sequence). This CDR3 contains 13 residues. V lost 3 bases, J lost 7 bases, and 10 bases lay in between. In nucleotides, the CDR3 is TGTGCCAGTAGTATCAGGGGATACCAGCCCCAGCATTTT. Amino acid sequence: CASSIRGYQPQHF.

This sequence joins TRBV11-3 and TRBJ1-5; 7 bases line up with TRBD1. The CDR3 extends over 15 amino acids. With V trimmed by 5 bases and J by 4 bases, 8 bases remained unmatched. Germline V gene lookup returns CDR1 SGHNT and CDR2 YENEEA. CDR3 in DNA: TGTGCCAGCAGCCATAGGAGGGGGCCTAATCAGCCCCAGCATTTT. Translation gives CASSHRRGPNQPQHF.

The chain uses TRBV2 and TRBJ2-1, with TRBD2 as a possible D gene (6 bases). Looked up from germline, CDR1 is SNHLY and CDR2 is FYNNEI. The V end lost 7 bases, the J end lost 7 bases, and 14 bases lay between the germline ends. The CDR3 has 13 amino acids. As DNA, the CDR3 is TGTGCCAGCACTTCGACTAGTAGGAATGAGCAGTTCTTC. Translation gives CASTSTSRNEQFF.

Here the CDR3 reads CSVVQGLGTGELFF. CDR3 nucleotides: TGCAGCGTTGTCCAGGGGCTGGGGACCGGGGAGCTGTTTTTT. The chain has TRBV29-1 and TRBJ2-2, with D perhaps matching TRBD1 (6 bases). CDR3 length equals 14 residues. Germline V CDR1 and CDR2: SQVTM, ANQGSEA. V lost 4 bases to trimming and J lost 5 bases, with 14 bases between them.

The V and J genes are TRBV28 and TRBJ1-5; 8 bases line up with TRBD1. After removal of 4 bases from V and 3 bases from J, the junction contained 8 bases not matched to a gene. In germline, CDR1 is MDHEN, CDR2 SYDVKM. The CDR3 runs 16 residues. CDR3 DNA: TGTGCCAGCAGTTCCGGGACAGGAATACACAATCAGCCCCAGCATTTT. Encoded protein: CASSSGTGIHNQPQHF.

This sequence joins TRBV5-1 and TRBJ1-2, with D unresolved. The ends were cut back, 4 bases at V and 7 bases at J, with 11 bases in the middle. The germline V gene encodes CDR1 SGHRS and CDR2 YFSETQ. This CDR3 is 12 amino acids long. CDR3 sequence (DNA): TGCGCCAGCAGCCCCTTAACGGTTGGCTACACCTTC. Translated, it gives CASSPLTVGYTF.

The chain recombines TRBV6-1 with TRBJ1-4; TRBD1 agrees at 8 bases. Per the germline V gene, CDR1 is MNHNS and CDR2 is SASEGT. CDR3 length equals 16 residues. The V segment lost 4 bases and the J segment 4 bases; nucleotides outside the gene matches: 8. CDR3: CASSARGRHYNEKLFF. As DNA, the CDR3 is TGTGCCAGCAGTGCCAGGGGGCGGCATTATAATGAAAAACTGTTTTTT.

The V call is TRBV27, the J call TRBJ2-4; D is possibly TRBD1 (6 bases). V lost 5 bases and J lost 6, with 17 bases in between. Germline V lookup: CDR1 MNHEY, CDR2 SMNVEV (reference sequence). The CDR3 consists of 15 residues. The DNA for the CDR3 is TGTGCCAGCAGTGTCTCGAGACAGGTCTCAAACATTCAGTACTTC. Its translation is CASSVSRQVSNIQYF.

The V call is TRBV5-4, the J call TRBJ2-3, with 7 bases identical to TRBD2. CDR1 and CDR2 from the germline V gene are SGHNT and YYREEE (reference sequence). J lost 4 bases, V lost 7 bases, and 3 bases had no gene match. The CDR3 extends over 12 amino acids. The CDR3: CASGGDSDTQYF. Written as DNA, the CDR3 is TGTGCCAGCGGGGGGGACTCAGATACGCAGTATTTT.

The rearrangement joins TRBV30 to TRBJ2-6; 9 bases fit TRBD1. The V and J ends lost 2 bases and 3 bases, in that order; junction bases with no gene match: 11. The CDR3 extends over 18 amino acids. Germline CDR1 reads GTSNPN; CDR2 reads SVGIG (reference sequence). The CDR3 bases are TGTGCCTGGAGTAGTAGGACAGGGGCCCTTGTTGGGGCCAACGTCCTGACTTTC. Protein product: CAWSSRTGALVGANVLTF. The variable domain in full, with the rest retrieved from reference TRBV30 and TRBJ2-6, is SQTIHQWPATLVQPVGSPLSLECTVEGTSNPNLYWYRQAAGRGLQLLFYSVGIGQISSEVPQNLSASRPQDRQFILSSKKLLLSDSGFYLCAWSSRTGALVGANVLTFGAGSRLTVL.

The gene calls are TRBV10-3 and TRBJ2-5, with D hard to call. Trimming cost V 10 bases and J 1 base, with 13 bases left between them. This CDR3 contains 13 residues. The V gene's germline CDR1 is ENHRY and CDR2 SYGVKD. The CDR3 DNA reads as TGTGCCACCCTTTCGCACACCCAAGAGACCCAGTACTTC. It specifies CATLSHTQETQYF.

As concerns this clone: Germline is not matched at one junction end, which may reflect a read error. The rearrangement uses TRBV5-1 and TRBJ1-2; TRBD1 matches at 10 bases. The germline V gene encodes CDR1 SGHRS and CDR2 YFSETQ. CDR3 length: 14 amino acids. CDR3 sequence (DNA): TGCGCCAGCAGTTTGGGACAGGGGCGCTATGGCTACACCTTC. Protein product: CASSLGQGRYGYTF.

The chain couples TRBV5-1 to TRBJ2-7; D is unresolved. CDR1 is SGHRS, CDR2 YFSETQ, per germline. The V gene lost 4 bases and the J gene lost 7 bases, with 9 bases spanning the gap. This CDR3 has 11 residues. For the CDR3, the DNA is TGCGCCAGCAGCCCATCCCTAGAGCAGTACTTC. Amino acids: CASSPSLEQYF.